Listed below are T cell receptor beta chains from one sample, sequenced in a study of blood T cell repertoires in COVID-19. Method: immunoSEQ multiplex PCR; TCRdb's copy keeps in-frame clones and lacks some. This sample has 250,000 to 350,000 clones, with about 86% found just once. The sample taken for sequencing was peripheral blood. The receptors originated from a woman in her 70s with COVID-19, enrolled during active disease. CDR3s include the opening cysteine and the closing phenylalanine or tryptophan. Fields, in order: CDR3 DNA, CDR3 protein, V gene, J gene, clone size, CDR3 length, D gene. D genes are given only for firm matches. Size is omitted from some rows. Given values are once, few, many or a class for expanded clones.

TGTGCCATCAGTGAGTCACAGGGGTTAAGATCTGGGGCCAACGTCCTGACTTTC	CAISESQGLRSGANVLTF	TRBV10-3	TRBJ2-6	-	18	TRBD1
TGTGCCAGCAGTTTTCGGCGGGGTGAAGCTTTCTTT	CASSFRRGEAFF	TRBV12-3/TRBV12-4	TRBJ1-1	-	12	-
TGTGCCAGCAGCGTGGGGAGCTCCTATAATTCACCCCTCCACTTT	CASSVGSSYNSPLHF	TRBV9	TRBJ1-6	-	15	-
TGCAGCGTGGCGACGCAGGGACTTAATGAAAAACTGTTTTTT	CSVATQGLNEKLFF	TRBV29-1	TRBJ1-4	once	14	-
TGCGCCAGCAGTGAGTGGCAGGGGGCCCGCTCTTCTGGAAACACCATATATTTT	CASSEWQGARSSGNTIYF	TRBV10-1	TRBJ1-3	-	18	TRBD1
TGTGCCAGTAGAACGGGACAGTTCCAGGATACGCAGTATTTT	CASRTGQFQDTQYF	TRBV19	TRBJ2-3	-	14	TRBD1
TGTGCCAGCAGCTCTATCAGGGGGCTCGAGACCCAGTACTTC	CASSSIRGLETQYF	TRBV11-2	TRBJ2-5	-	14	TRBD1
TGTGCCAGTAGTGTACTTCGGACACCGAACACTGAAGCTTTCTTT	CASSVLRTPNTEAFF	TRBV19	TRBJ1-1	few	15	-
TGTGCCAGCAGCGACACTCGGAACAGGGCGTCTGAAGCTTTCTTT	CASSDTRNRASEAFF	TRBV5-4	TRBJ1-1	-	15	-
TGTGCCAGTAGAAGGGGGACAGGGAGGCAGAGGACCAGTCAGCCCCAGCATTTT	CASRRGTGRQRTSQPQHF	TRBV19	TRBJ1-5	-	18	TRBD1
TGTGCCAGCACCTGGGACAGGGACACTGAAGCTTTCTTT	CASTWDRDTEAFF	TRBV6-5	TRBJ1-1	-	13	TRBD1
TGCGCCAGCATGGGAGGGTGGGGATCGAATAATGAAAAACTGTTTTTT	CASMGGWGSNNEKLFF	TRBV4-1	TRBJ1-4	few	16	-
TGTGCCAGCAGCTTAGAGCTGGGGCGTAGTTCACCCCTCCACTTT	CASSLELGRSSPLHF	TRBV7-2	TRBJ1-6	-	15	-
TGTGCCATCAGTGACTGGGCAGGGAGCAATCAGCCCCAGCATTTT	CAISDWAGSNQPQHF	TRBV10-3	TRBJ1-5	-	15	-
TGCGCCAGCAGCTTGGCCACAGACTACAATGAGCAGTTCTTC	CASSLATDYNEQFF	TRBV5-1	TRBJ2-1	-	14	-
TGTGCCAGTAGTATAGGGAGAGGACAGGCTTACAATGAGCAGTTCTTC	CASSIGRGQAYNEQFF	TRBV19	TRBJ2-1	-	16	TRBD1
TGTGCCAGCAGCTCGGGGGGGATAAACAATGAGCAGTTCTTC	CASSSGGINNEQFF	TRBV5-4	TRBJ2-1	-	14	TRBD2
TGTGCCAGCAGCTTAGGCCGACGCGGGGGGGCTTTAATCCAAGAGACCCAGTACTTC	CASSLGRRGGALIQETQYF	TRBV13	TRBJ2-5	-	19	TRBD2
TGTGCCAGCAGCTTTGGGACCGGACAGACTTTC	CASSFGTGQTF	TRBV7-9	TRBJ1-2	-	11	-
TGTGCCAGTAGTATAGTTGCGGGGGGGCTCAATGAGCAGTTCTTC	CASSIVAGGLNEQFF	TRBV19	TRBJ2-1	-	15	TRBD2
TGTGCCAGCAGTGCCCCGGGACAGGGTGTAATAGGCACTGAAGCTTTCTTT	CASSAPGQGVIGTEAFF	TRBV6-1	TRBJ1-1	-	17	TRBD1
TGTGCTAGTGGTTTGGTACGTCCGGCTAACTATGGCTACACCTTC	CASGLVRPANYGYTF	TRBV12-5	TRBJ1-2	-	15	-
TGTGCCAGCAGAGCCGGGACTAGTAACACCGGGGAGCTGTTTTTT	CASRAGTSNTGELFF	TRBV2	TRBJ2-2	-	15	TRBD2
TGTGCCACCAGCCGGAATGGGGGCCTGTCCTACGAGCAGTACTTC	CATSRNGGLSYEQYF	TRBV15	TRBJ2-7	-	15	-
TGCGCCAGCAGCTCCGGGACAGGGGGCGGCACAGATACGCAGTATTTT	CASSSGTGGGTDTQYF	TRBV5-1	TRBJ2-3	few	16	TRBD1
TGCGCCAGCAGCTTGGATGTGGGGCGAGATGAAAAACTGTTTTTT	CASSLDVGRDEKLFF	TRBV5-1	TRBJ1-4	once	15	-
TGCGCCAGCAGCTCTAGCACAGATACGCAGTATTTT	CASSSSTDTQYF	TRBV5-1	TRBJ2-3	-	12	-
TGTGCCAGCAGTTTATTGGGGGAGGGGTCTAATGAAAAACTGTTTTTT	CASSLLGEGSNEKLFF	TRBV28	TRBJ1-4	-	16	-
TGTGCCAGCAGCCAAGGTCCTAGCGGGGGAAACACCGGGGAGCTGTTTTTT	CASSQGPSGGNTGELFF	TRBV3-1/TRBV3-2	TRBJ2-2	few	17	TRBD2
TGTGCCAGCAGCGGGATTGGGAGCCTATATGGCTACACCTTC	CASSGIGSLYGYTF	TRBV2	TRBJ1-2	-	14	-
TGCGCCAGCAGCTCTGGACAGGGGGGAACTGAAGCTTTCTTT	CASSSGQGGTEAFF	TRBV5-1	TRBJ1-1	few	14	TRBD1
TGTGCCGTGACAGGTCCTAATTCACCCCTCCACTTT	CAVTGPNSPLHF	TRBV11-1	TRBJ1-6	-	12	-
TGCAGCGTAGGGGACAGGGAACGCTATGGCTACACCTTC	CSVGDRERYGYTF	TRBV29-1	TRBJ1-2	-	13	TRBD1
TGTGCCAGCAGCCCAGCGGTACGCACCGGGGAGCTGTTTTTT	CASSPAVRTGELFF	TRBV3-1/TRBV3-2	TRBJ2-2	once	14	-
TGTGCCAGCAGCACCCTGACAGAATCACAAGAGACCCAGTACTTC	CASSTLTESQETQYF	TRBV3-1/TRBV3-2	TRBJ2-5	-	15	-
TGTGCCAGCAGTAGGGACAGGAATCAGCCCCAGCATTTT	CASSRDRNQPQHF	TRBV5-4	TRBJ1-5	few	13	TRBD1
TGTGCCAGCACCCCAAGCGGGGAGATAGCCAAAAACATTCAGTACTTC	CASTPSGEIAKNIQYF	TRBV9	TRBJ2-4	-	16	TRBD2
TGTGCCAGCACCTTTTCAACTTGGGATACGCAGTATTTT	CASTFSTWDTQYF	TRBV7-2	TRBJ2-3	few	13	-
TGTGCCAGTAGTATGGGTTTAGCGGATCCCTCCTACGAGCAGTACTTC	CASSMGLADPSYEQYF	TRBV19	TRBJ2-7	-	16	-
TGTGCCAGCAGTTACTCATCGGGAAACGCTGAAGCTTTCTTT	CASSYSSGNAEAFF	TRBV6-6	TRBJ1-1	once	14	-
TGTGCCAGCAGTTACTCAGGACAGGGTTCGGATGAGCAGTTCTTC	CASSYSGQGSDEQFF	TRBV6-5	TRBJ2-1	-	15	TRBD1
TGTGCCAGCAGGAGGGGGCCCAACTATGGCTACACCTTC	CASRRGPNYGYTF	TRBV6-4	TRBJ1-2	-	13	TRBD1
TGTGCCAGCAGCTTTGAGGGGGGGAAGGGCCACGAGCAGTACTTC	CASSFEGGKGHEQYF	TRBV7-9	TRBJ2-7	-	15	-
TGTGCCAGCAGTTTTCAGGGGGCTTTGGCCACTGAAGCTTTCTTT	CASSFQGALATEAFF	TRBV27	TRBJ1-1	-	15	TRBD1
TGTGCCAGTAGTAGCCTCGGGACTAGCGGGGGGTCCACAGATACGCAGTATTTT	CASSSLGTSGGSTDTQYF	TRBV19	TRBJ2-3	-	18	TRBD2
TGTGCCAGCAGTCTCCGACAGGTACAAGAGACCCAGTACTTC	CASSLRQVQETQYF	TRBV28	TRBJ2-5	-	14	-